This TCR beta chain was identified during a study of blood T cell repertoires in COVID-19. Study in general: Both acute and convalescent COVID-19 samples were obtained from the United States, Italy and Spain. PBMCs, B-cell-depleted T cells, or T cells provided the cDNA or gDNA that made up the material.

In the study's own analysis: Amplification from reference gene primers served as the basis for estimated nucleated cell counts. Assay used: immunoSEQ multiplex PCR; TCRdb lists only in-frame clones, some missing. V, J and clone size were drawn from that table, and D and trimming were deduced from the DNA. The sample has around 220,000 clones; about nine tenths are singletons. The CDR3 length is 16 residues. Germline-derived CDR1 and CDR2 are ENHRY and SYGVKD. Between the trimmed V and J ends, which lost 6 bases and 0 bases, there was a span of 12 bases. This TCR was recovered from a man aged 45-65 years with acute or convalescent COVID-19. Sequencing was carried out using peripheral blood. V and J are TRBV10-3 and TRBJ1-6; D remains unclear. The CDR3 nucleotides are TGTGCCATCAGACAGTTCTCGAGCTCCTATAATTCACCCCTCCACTTT. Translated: CAIRQFSSSYNSPLHF.